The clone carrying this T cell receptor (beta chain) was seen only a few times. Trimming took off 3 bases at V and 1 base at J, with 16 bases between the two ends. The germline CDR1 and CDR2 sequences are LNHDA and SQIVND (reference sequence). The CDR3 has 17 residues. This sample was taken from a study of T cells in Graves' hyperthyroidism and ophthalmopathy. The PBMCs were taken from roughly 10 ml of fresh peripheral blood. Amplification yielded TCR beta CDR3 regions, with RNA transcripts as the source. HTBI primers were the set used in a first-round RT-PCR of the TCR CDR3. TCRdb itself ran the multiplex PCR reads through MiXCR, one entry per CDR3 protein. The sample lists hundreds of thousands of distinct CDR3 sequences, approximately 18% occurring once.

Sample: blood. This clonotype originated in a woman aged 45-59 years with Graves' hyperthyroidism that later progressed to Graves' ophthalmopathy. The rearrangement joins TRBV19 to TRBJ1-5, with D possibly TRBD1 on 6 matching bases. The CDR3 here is CASSIKTGIWSNQPQHF. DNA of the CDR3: TGTGCCAGTAGTATTAAAACAGGGATTTGGAGCAATCAGCCCCAGCATTTT.